This paragraph reports one TCR beta chain. No antigen is known for it. V shed 4 bases and J shed 8 bases, with 12 bases lying between them. The germline CDR1 and CDR2 sequences are SQVTM and ANQGSEA. The CDR3 totals 13 residues. The sample is drawn from a study of OX40 agonist ivuxolimab in advanced cancers. Study-level information: Patients received ivuxolimab, an agonistic anti-OX40 (CD134) antibody. Melanoma, hepatocellular carcinoma, head and neck or renal cell cancer occurred in dose-escalation patients. Study-level results: Dosing at 0.1 to 3.0 mg/kg was accompanied by clonal expansion of CD4+ and CD8+ blood T cells by week 6.

Some clones are missing from TCRdb's copy, which holds only in-frame ones; the method was immunoSEQ multiplex PCR. This table has over 50,000 clones, about 89% appearing once. The rearrangement links TRBV29-1 to TRBJ1-6; D call uncertain. This sequence was found in an adult with an advanced solid tumor such as melanoma, head and neck, liver or kidney cancer. The sequencing here drew on CD4+ or CD8+ T cells sorted from blood, taken in a trial of the OX40 agonist ivuxolimab. The CDR3 sequence: CSVGSASDSPLHF. The DNA for the CDR3 is TGCAGCGTTGGATCGGCTTCGGATTCACCCCTCCACTTT.